The rows below give T cell receptor beta chains drawn from one sample of a study of liver allograft versus peripheral blood T cells. TCRdb used MiXCR to reprocess the reads, holding one entry per CDR3 protein. This sample has over 2,000 distinct CDR3 sequences; roughly 15% occur once, and the top ten carry around 14%. The origin of the receptors is a human patient who had a liver transplant. The T cells may come from the graft donor. Both conserved end residues are part of each CDR3. The order of the fields is D gene, clone size, J gene, V gene, CDR3 DNA, CDR3 protein. A D gene is named only where the DNA matches it firmly. Expanded clones get a size class; other rows say once, few or many, or leave the size out.

d_gene: NA; abundance: medium-sized; j_gene: TRBJ2-7; v_gene: TRBV6-6; CDR3nt: TGTGCCAGCAGGGACGGGACTGACTCCTACGAGCAGTACTTC; CDR3aa: CASRDGTDSYEQYF
d_gene: TRBD1; abundance: NA; j_gene: TRBJ1-6; v_gene: TRBV6-5; CDR3nt: TGTGCCAGCACCCTGGGACAGGCCTTAGGGCCCCTCCACTTT; CDR3aa: CASTLGQALGPLHF
d_gene: NA; abundance: medium-sized; j_gene: TRBJ2-6; v_gene: TRBV19; CDR3nt: TGTGCCAGTAGTCCTACTGGGGCCAACGTCCTGACTTTC; CDR3aa: CASSPTGANVLTF
d_gene: TRBD1; abundance: medium-sized; j_gene: TRBJ1-3; v_gene: TRBV9; CDR3nt: TGTGCCAGCAGCGCCTCCCCTCAGGGGGCTTATAGAAACACCATATATTTT; CDR3aa: CASSASPQGAYRNTIYF
d_gene: NA; abundance: few; j_gene: TRBJ1-1; v_gene: TRBV20-1; CDR3nt: TGCAGTGCTAGAGATAGTCGGGGGTATCATGAAGCTTTCTTT; CDR3aa: CSARDSRGYHEAFF
d_gene: TRBD1; abundance: NA; j_gene: TRBJ1-5; v_gene: TRBV12-3/TRBV12-4; CDR3nt: TGTGCCAGCAGTTTACGCCGGGACAGGGAAAATCAGCCCCAGCATTTT; CDR3aa: CASSLRRDRENQPQHF
d_gene: TRBD1; abundance: large; j_gene: TRBJ1-2; v_gene: TRBV18; CDR3nt: TGTGCCAGCTCACCAGACAGGGGGTGGAATGGCTACACCTTC; CDR3aa: CASSPDRGWNGYTF
d_gene: NA; abundance: medium-sized; j_gene: TRBJ1-4; v_gene: TRBV5-6; CDR3nt: TGTGCCAGCAGCGGTCGACAGGAAGAAAAACTGTTTTTT; CDR3aa: CASSGRQEEKLFF
d_gene: NA; abundance: medium-sized; j_gene: TRBJ1-1; v_gene: TRBV9; CDR3nt: TGTGCCAGCAGCCCGGGACCCGAGAACACTGAAGCTTTCTTT; CDR3aa: CASSPGPENTEAFF
d_gene: NA; abundance: medium-sized; j_gene: TRBJ1-6; v_gene: TRBV30; CDR3nt: TGTGCCTGGAGTGGGAGTAGCGATAATTCACCCCTCCACTTT; CDR3aa: CAWSGSSDNSPLHF
d_gene: NA; abundance: medium-sized; j_gene: TRBJ1-1; v_gene: TRBV19; CDR3nt: TGTGCCAGTAGAAGGATCCGAGGGACTGAAGCTTTCTTT; CDR3aa: CASRRIRGTEAFF
d_gene: NA; abundance: NA; j_gene: TRBJ1-2; v_gene: TRBV6-2/TRBV6-3; CDR3nt: TGTGCCAGCAGTCCCCAGCCCGACTATGGCTACACCTTC; CDR3aa: CASSPQPDYGYTF
d_gene: TRBD1; abundance: medium-sized; j_gene: TRBJ1-1; v_gene: TRBV30; CDR3nt: TGTGCCTGGACCCGGGACAGTGAAGCTTTCTTT; CDR3aa: CAWTRDSEAFF
d_gene: NA; abundance: medium-sized; j_gene: TRBJ1-5; v_gene: TRBV6-6; CDR3nt: TGTGCCAGCAGTCCGAAATTGGGACGGATACATCAGCCCCAGCATTTT; CDR3aa: CASSPKLGRIHQPQHF
d_gene: NA; abundance: NA; j_gene: TRBJ1-6; v_gene: TRBV20-1; CDR3nt: TGCAGTGCTAGAGATGGGAGCTCCTATAATTCACCCCTCCACTTT; CDR3aa: CSARDGSSYNSPLHF
d_gene: NA; abundance: NA; j_gene: TRBJ1-5; v_gene: TRBV20-1; CDR3nt: TGCAGTGCTTCCCAGGGGCAAGGACAGCCCCAGCATTTT; CDR3aa: CSASQGQGQPQHF
d_gene: NA; abundance: medium-sized; j_gene: TRBJ1-6; v_gene: TRBV30; CDR3nt: TGTGCCTGCCGGCCCCCCCAGGGATATAATTCACCCCTCCACTTT; CDR3aa: CACRPPQGYNSPLHF
d_gene: NA; abundance: NA; j_gene: TRBJ1-2; v_gene: TRBV7-2; CDR3nt: TGTGCCAGCAGCCTTCTGGGGGTCGGCTACACCTTC; CDR3aa: CASSLLGVGYTF
d_gene: TRBD1; abundance: medium-sized; j_gene: TRBJ1-1; v_gene: TRBV11-3; CDR3nt: TGTGCCAGCAGCTGGGACAGGGGCCCGAACACTGAAGCTTTCTTT; CDR3aa: CASSWDRGPNTEAFF
d_gene: NA; abundance: medium-sized; j_gene: TRBJ1-2; v_gene: TRBV12-3/TRBV12-4; CDR3nt: TGTGCCAGCACCTCCGCCCGGGGTCTTTCATCCGGCTACACCTTC; CDR3aa: CASTSARGLSSGYTF
d_gene: TRBD1; abundance: medium-sized; j_gene: TRBJ1-1; v_gene: TRBV12-3/TRBV12-4; CDR3nt: TGTGCCAGCAGTAGGCCGGGACAGGGGAACACTGAAGCTTTCTTT; CDR3aa: CASSRPGQGNTEAFF
d_gene: NA; abundance: few; j_gene: TRBJ1-1; v_gene: TRBV10-1; CDR3nt: TGCGCCAGCAGGGACACGGGGAGCACTGAAGCTTTCTTT; CDR3aa: CASRDTGSTEAFF
d_gene: NA; abundance: medium-sized; j_gene: TRBJ1-6; v_gene: TRBV5-6; CDR3nt: TGTGCCAGCAGCTCAGGACTCCTTAATTCACCCCTCCACTTT; CDR3aa: CASSSGLLNSPLHF
d_gene: TRBD1; abundance: medium-sized; j_gene: TRBJ2-1; v_gene: TRBV6-2/TRBV6-3; CDR3nt: TGTGCCAGCAGCTCTTCATCCGGGACAGGGGGCAATGAGCAGTTCTTC; CDR3aa: CASSSSSGTGGNEQFF
d_gene: NA; abundance: medium-sized; j_gene: TRBJ1-1; v_gene: TRBV7-9; CDR3nt: TGTGCCAGCAGCCTACGGAACAGGGCGGGTAAAGCTTTCTTT; CDR3aa: CASSLRNRAGKAFF